Listed below are T cell receptor beta chains from one sample, sequenced in a study of graft-versus-host responses after intestinal transplantation. Data came from immunoSEQ multiplex PCR; TCRdb stores just in-frame clones and leaves some out. Among around 9,800 clones listed, 78% were seen once. Sequenced material: ileum tissue, taken less than 550 days after intestinal transplant. These receptors were collected from a human patient who received an intestinal transplant, so some T cells may come from the graft donor. Both conserved end residues are trimmed from each CDR3.

TRBJ2-2	TRBV19	ASSPDYTGELF
TRBJ1-5	TRBV7-2	ASSRGQGSQPQH
TRBJ1-2	TRBV4-3	ASSPGGGVTGYGYT
TRBJ2-3	TRBV2	ASGRGGLAGTDTQY
TRBJ1-5	TRBV27	ASSNQGEGQPQH
TRBJ2-7	TRBV5-1	ASSVGSPYEQY
TRBJ2-5	TRBV2	ASSAGGHETQY
TRBJ2-7	TRBV28	ASSWTGGYEQY
TRBJ1-2	TRBV6-5	ASSERIEGKGYT
TRBJ2-7	TRBV6-5	ASSYGTPTVSEQY
TRBJ2-5	TRBV4-3	ASRGSQETQY
TRBJ1-2	TRBV11-2	ASSFEPNYGYT
TRBJ2-6	TRBV6-4	ASSDGSGANVLT